These 8 T cell receptor beta chains originate from one sample sequenced in a study of OX40 agonist ivuxolimab in advanced cancers. TCRdb keeps only in-frame clones here, not all; method: immunoSEQ multiplex PCR. Of approximately 64,000 clones detected, approximately 80% appear once; the ten largest clones hold less than 0.9%. The sequences come from CD4+ or CD8+ T cells sorted from blood, collected in a trial of the OX40 agonist ivuxolimab. The source of these receptors is an adult with an advanced solid tumor such as melanoma, head and neck, liver or kidney cancer.

This clone has only a few counts. The chain recombines TRBV29-1 with TRBJ2-1; no clear D. V was trimmed by 8 bases and J by 9 bases, leaving 23 bases between them. Germline V gene data show CDR1 as SQVTM and CDR2 as ANQGSEA. There are 14 residues in the CDR3. The CDR3 sequence: CSYTPSSLFAEQFF. For the CDR3, the DNA is TGCAGCTACACCCCCTCTAGTTTATTCGCTGAGCAGTTCTTC.

In this sample, this clone turned up once. V and J are TRBV19 and TRBJ1-2; D is unresolved. V lost 8 bases and J lost 4, with 20 bases in between. Per germline, CDR1 LNHDA and CDR2 SQIVND (reference sequence). The CDR3 spans 15 residues. CDR3 nucleotides: TGTGCCAGTTCGCCAAAGGGCAGGCTAATCTATGGCTACACCTTC. This codes for CASSPKGRLIYGYTF.

The chain is built from TRBV27 and TRBJ2-1, with D perhaps being TRBD1 or TRBD2 (6 bases each). There are 13 residues in the CDR3. In germline, CDR1 is MNHEY, CDR2 SMNVEV (reference sequence). V was shortened by 3 bases and J by 7 bases, with 10 bases between the two germline ends. CDR3 region: CASSLGAGNEQFF. Written as DNA, the CDR3 is TGTGCCAGCAGTTTGGGGGCGGGGAATGAGCAGTTCTTC.

The chain's CDR3 is CASRTAERSNQPQHF. DNA for the CDR3: TGTGCCAGCAGAACGGCCGAGAGGAGCAATCAGCCCCAGCATTTT. V gene TRBV27 combines with J gene TRBJ1-5; no firm D call. Looked up from germline, CDR1 is MNHEY and CDR2 is SMNVEV (reference sequence). The V gene lost 6 bases and the J gene lost 1 base, with 13 bases spanning the gap. CDR3 length: 15 amino acids.

The V gene is TRBV15, the J gene TRBJ2-1; 11 bases match TRBD2. CDR1 and CDR2 from the germline V gene are LNHNV and YYDKDF (reference sequence). J was trimmed by 6 bases and V by 1 base; bases with no gene match: 14. This CDR3 is 19 amino acids long. The CDR3 loop is CATSRVGTSGPRYGNEQFF. The CDR3 DNA is TGTGCCACCAGCAGAGTTGGGACTAGCGGCCCTAGATACGGCAATGAGCAGTTCTTC.

The chain joins TRBV27 to TRBJ2-1, with D perhaps TRBD2 (6 bases). Trimming removed 7 bases from V and 10 bases from J, with 20 bases in between. This CDR3 spans 14 amino acids. Germline values: CDR1 MNHEY, CDR2 SMNVEV (reference sequence). The DNA for the CDR3 is TGTGCCAGCATGGCCGGGACTCTCCGGAGGGAGCAGTTCTTC. This codes for CASMAGTLRREQFF.

The chain employs TRBV7-2 and TRBJ2-5; D possibly corresponds to TRBD2 (6 bases). The germline V gene encodes CDR1 SGHTA and CDR2 FQGNSA. CDR3 length: 14 residues. V lost 3 bases, J lost 5 bases, and 13 bases lay in between. The chain's CDR3 is CASSFQTRGETQYF. The CDR3 region has the DNA TGTGCCAGCAGCTTTCAGACTAGAGGGGAGACCCAGTACTTC. Full variable domain (rest looked up from reference TRBV7-2 and TRBJ2-5): GAGVSQSPSNKVTEKGKDVELRCDPISGHTALYWYRQSLGQGLEFLIYFQGNSAPDKSGLPSDRFSAERTGGSVSTLTIQRTQQEDSAVYLCASSFQTRGETQYFGPGTRLLVL.

The V call is TRBV7-2, the J call TRBJ2-2; D gene unclear. Germline V gives CDR1 SGHTA, CDR2 FQGNSA. The CDR3 runs to 14 residues. The V end lost 1 base, the J end lost 7 bases, and 10 bases lay between the germline ends. The CDR3 DNA follows: TGTGCCAGCAGCTTAGTCGGGTTTAGCGGGGAGCTGTTTTTT. It is translated as CASSLVGFSGELFF.